Listed below are T cell receptor beta chains from one sample, sequenced in a study of blood T cells in healthy people across ages. In TCRdb, the 5' RACE reads were re-called with MiXCR into one record per CDR3 protein. Of approximately 800,000 distinct CDR3 sequences in the sample, roughly 24% are singletons; the top ten hold 3%. These same data were also listed under a study on T cells of mothers and their children.

Sequencing was done on a sample of blood. The receptors here all came from a boy younger than 18 in good health. CDR3s include the opening cysteine and the closing phenylalanine or tryptophan. A D gene is named only where the DNA matches it firmly. Size is omitted from some rows. Given values are once, few, many or a class for expanded clones.

few,TRBV10-3,TRBJ2-5,NA,CAISESTGNEETQYF,TGTGCCATCAGTGAGTCGACAGGTAACGAAGAGACCCAGTACTTC
few,TRBV9,TRBJ2-5,NA,CASSVEFGNPYQETQYF,TGTGCCAGCAGCGTAGAATTCGGGAATCCGTACCAAGAGACCCAGTACTTC
NA,TRBV6-1,TRBJ2-3,TRBD1,CASSIRDSRITDTQYF,TGTGCCAGCAGTATCCGGGACAGCCGTATCACAGATACGCAGTATTTT
NA,TRBV4-1,TRBJ2-1,TRBD2,CASSPRASGGRDEQFF,TGCGCCAGCAGCCCTAGAGCGTCCGGGGGGAGGGATGAGCAGTTCTTC
NA,TRBV6-2/TRBV6-3,TRBJ2-5,TRBD2,CASSGGDTETQYF,TGTGCCAGCAGCGGGGGGGACACGGAGACCCAGTACTTC
few,TRBV21-1,TRBJ1-4,NA,CASSKAGKGKEKLFF,TGTGCCAGCAGCAAAGCAGGGAAGGGGAAGGAAAAACTGTTTTTT
NA,TRBV29-1,TRBJ2-5,TRBD1,CSVASGQFQETQYF,TGCAGCGTCGCGTCGGGACAGTTCCAAGAGACCCAGTACTTC
NA,TRBV29-1,TRBJ1-1,NA,CSATRTGMNTEAFF,TGCAGCGCCACACGGACGGGCATGAACACTGAAGCTTTCTTT
NA,TRBV3-1,TRBJ2-5,TRBD2,CASSRTEPGLASQETQYF,TGTGCCAGCAGCCGAACAGAACCGGGACTAGCTTCGCAAGAGACCCAGTACTTC
NA,TRBV29-1,TRBJ2-3,TRBD1,CSLAVGGGSTDTQYF,TGCAGCCTCGCCGTAGGGGGCGGGAGCACAGATACGCAGTATTTT
NA,TRBV27,TRBJ1-6,NA,CASSPGHSPYNSPLHF,TGTGCCAGCAGTCCGGGACATAGCCCCTATAATTCACCCCTCCACTTT
NA,TRBV24-1,TRBJ2-5,TRBD1,CATSEPGQGIVETQYF,TGTGCCACCAGTGAACCGGGACAGGGCATTGTAGAGACCCAGTACTTC
NA,TRBV12-3/TRBV12-4,TRBJ1-2,NA,CASSSDWMGGYTF,TGTGCCAGCAGCTCAGACTGGATGGGTGGCTACACCTTC
few,TRBV5-1,TRBJ2-5,TRBD1,CASGQGAEAKTIYF,TGCGCCAGCGGCCAGGGGGCTGAGGCAAAAACGATCTACTTC
NA,TRBV30,TRBJ1-2,TRBD1,CALGTGGLGYTF,TGTGCCCTGGGGACAGGGGGCCTTGGCTACACCTTC
NA,TRBV20-1,TRBJ2-7,TRBD2,CSARGGGAYEQYF,TGCAGTGCTAGAGGCGGGGGGGCGTACGAGCAGTACTTC
few,TRBV7-9,TRBJ2-4,TRBD2,CASSSSGGMGNIQYF,TGTGCCAGCAGCTCGTCGGGAGGGATGGGAAACATTCAGTACTTC
NA,TRBV7-9,TRBJ1-2,NA,CASSLAPGVRLNGYTF,TGTGCCAGCAGCTTAGCGCCTGGGGTCCGACTGAATGGCTACACCTTC